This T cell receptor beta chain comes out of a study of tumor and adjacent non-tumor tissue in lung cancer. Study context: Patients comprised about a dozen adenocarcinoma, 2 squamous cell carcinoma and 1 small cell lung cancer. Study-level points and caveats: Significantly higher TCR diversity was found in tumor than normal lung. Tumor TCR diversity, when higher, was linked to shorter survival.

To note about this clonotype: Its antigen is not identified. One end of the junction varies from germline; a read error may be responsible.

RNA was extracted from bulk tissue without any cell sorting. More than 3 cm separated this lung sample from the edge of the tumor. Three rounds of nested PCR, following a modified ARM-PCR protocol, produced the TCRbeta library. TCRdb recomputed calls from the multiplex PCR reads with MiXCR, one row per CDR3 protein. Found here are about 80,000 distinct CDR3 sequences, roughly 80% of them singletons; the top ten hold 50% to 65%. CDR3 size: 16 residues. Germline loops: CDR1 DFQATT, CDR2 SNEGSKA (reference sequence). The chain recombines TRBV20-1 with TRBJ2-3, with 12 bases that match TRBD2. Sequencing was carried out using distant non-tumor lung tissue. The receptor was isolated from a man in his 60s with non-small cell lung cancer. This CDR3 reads CGARSGLAGNTDMQYF. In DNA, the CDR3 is TGCGGTGCTAGATCCGGACTAGCGGGGAACACAGATATGCAGTATTTT.